Below, 27 T cell receptor beta chains from the same sample are listed, as sequenced in a study of T cell responses to AZD1222 COVID-19 vaccine. Here immunoSEQ multiplex PCR was the method, and the copy in TCRdb shows in-frame clones only, minus some. The sample carries 65,000 to 95,000 clones, approximately 90% recorded once. This sample comprised peripheral blood, obtained on day 0 of MenACWY control vaccination. The receptors were gathered from an adult in good health.

This chain connects TRBV5-1 to TRBJ2-2, with 12 bases identical to TRBD2. The junction had 8 bases not matched to a gene; V was cut back by 7 bases and J by 7 bases. The length of the CDR3 is 15 residues. CDR1 SGHRS and CDR2 YFSETQ come from the germline V gene. CDR3 nucleotide sequence: TGCGCCAGCGCCGGGACTAGCGGGCTCAGCGGGGAGCTGTTTTTT. Translated: CASAGTSGLSGELFF. The whole variable domain, filled in from reference TRBV5-1 and TRBJ2-2, reads KAGVTQTPRYLIKTRGQQVTLSCSPISGHRSVSWYQQTPGQGLQFLFEYFSETQRNKGNFPGRFSGRQFSNSRSEMNVSTLELGDSALYLCASAGTSGLSGELFFGEGSRLTVL.

The V call is TRBV7-2, the J call TRBJ2-7; possibly TRBD1 or TRBD2 for D (5 bases each). V lost 3 bases and J 2 bases, leaving 8 bases between the germline ends. Germline V gives CDR1 SGHTA, CDR2 FQGNSA. There are 13 residues in the CDR3. The CDR3 nucleotides read TGTGCCAGCAGCTTGGGGACCACCTACGAGCAGTACTTC. It encodes CASSLGTTYEQYF.

This rearrangement joins TRBV30 to TRBJ2-7; 7 positions match TRBD1. The CDR3 covers 15 residues. CDR1 GTSNPN and CDR2 SVGIG come from the germline V gene (reference sequence). V lost 5 bases, J lost 0 bases, and 10 bases stayed unmatched. As DNA, the CDR3 is TGTGCCTGGGCGTCCACAGGGGCCAGCTCCTACGAGCAGTACTTC. Its protein is CAWASTGASSYEQYF.

The genes are TRBV28 and TRBJ1-5, with a weak D call TRBD1 (5 bases). V was clipped by 7 bases and J by 7 bases, with 11 bases between them. Per germline, CDR1 MDHEN and CDR2 SYDVKM. The CDR3 runs 12 residues. CDR3 residues: CASTPGVQPQHF. CDR3 bases: TGTGCCAGCACCCCGGGGGTCCAGCCCCAGCATTTT. The whole variable domain, remainder taken from reference TRBV28 and TRBJ1-5, is DVKVTQSSRYLVKRTGEKVFLECVQDMDHENMFWYRQDPGLGLRLIYFSYDVKMKEKGDIPEGYSVSREKKERFSLILESASTNQTSMYLCASTPGVQPQHFGDGTRLSIL.

This clone was seen once. This chain joins TRBV19 and TRBJ2-4; TRBD1 might be the D (6 bases). V lost 4 bases and J lost 0, with 7 bases in between. The V gene's germline CDR1 is LNHDA and CDR2 SQIVND (reference sequence). The CDR3 has 14 amino acids. The CDR3 DNA reads as TGTGCCAGTAGTACACAGGGAGCCAAAAACATTCAGTACTTC. Translated: CASSTQGAKNIQYF.

This chain connects TRBV4-1 to TRBJ2-5; 12 bases are a match to TRBD2. The CDR3 covers 14 residues. Germline V gene sequence: CDR1 MGHRA, CDR2 YSYEKL. Trimming at V came to 6 bases and at J to 3 bases, leaving 2 bases not matched to a gene. The CDR3 reads CASSRLAGEETQYF. The CDR3 region has the DNA TGCGCCAGCAGTCGACTAGCGGGGGAAGAGACCCAGTACTTC.

The rearrangement joins TRBV5-1 to TRBJ1-1, with a possible D match to TRBD1 (5 bases). V dropped 2 bases and J dropped 1 base, with 18 bases sitting between them. Germline lookup yields CDR1 SGHRS and CDR2 YFSETQ. This CDR3 comprises 17 residues. In DNA form, the CDR3 reads TGCGCCAGCAGCTTAACAGGATTCCCGGCCACGAACACTGAAGCTTTCTTT. Protein product: CASSLTGFPATNTEAFF.

The V call is TRBV28, the J call TRBJ2-7, with TRBD1 matching 7 bases. V was pared by 3 bases and J by 1 base, with 6 bases of the junction left unmatched. This CDR3 spans 15 amino acids. Looked up from germline, CDR1 is MDHEN and CDR2 is SYDVKM. The CDR3 is CASSLAGGRSYEQYF. CDR3 bases: TGTGCCAGCAGTTTGGCAGGGGGAAGATCCTACGAGCAGTACTTC.

V is TRBV7-2 and J is TRBJ2-7; possible D gene TRBD2, 6 bases. This CDR3 is built from 13 residues. The V gene's germline CDR1 is SGHTA and CDR2 FQGNSA. With 5 bases removed from V and 2 bases from J, the gap between germline ends came to 10 bases. The CDR3 DNA follows: TGTGCCAGCAGCCGGGGACTCGCCTACGAGCAGTACTTC. This gives the protein CASSRGLAYEQYF.

The V and J genes are TRBV5-1 and TRBJ2-7, with 9 nucleotides matching TRBD1. CDR1 and CDR2 from the germline V gene are SGHRS and YFSETQ. V was clipped by 4 bases and J by 5 bases; unmatched bases: 10. This CDR3 has 15 amino acids. CDR3 sequence (DNA): TGCGCCAGCAGCCCCTACTCCGGGACAGGGAACGAGCAGTACTTC. It yields the protein CASSPYSGTGNEQYF.

This chain connects TRBV3-1 (or the pseudogene TRBV3-2) to TRBJ1-1; no definite D call. CDR1 LGHDT and CDR2 YNNKEL come from the germline V gene (reference sequence). V gave up 4 bases and J gave up 3 bases, with 15 bases separating them. CDR3 size: 15 residues. The CDR3 here is CASSPPLTGYTEAFF. For the CDR3, the DNA is TGTGCCAGCAGCCCTCCCTTAACCGGGTACACTGAAGCTTTCTTT.

The chain has TRBV7-8 and TRBJ2-2, with TRBD2 matching 8 bases. CDR3 length: 16 residues. Trimming at V came to 2 bases and at J to 5 bases, leaving 7 bases not matched to a gene. Germline V gene data show CDR1 as SGHVS and CDR2 as FQNEAQ. The CDR3 bases are TGTGCCAGCAGCTTATTCCGGGGCGGGGGGACCGGGGAGCTGTTTTTT. Translated: CASSLFRGGGTGELFF. The complete variable domain, with remaining parts taken from reference TRBV7-8 and TRBJ2-2, reads GAGVSQSPRYKVAKRGQDVALRCDPISGHVSLFWYQQALGQGPEFLTYFQNEAQLDKSGLPSDRFFAERPEGSVSTLKIQRTQQEDSAVYLCASSLFRGGGTGELFFGEGSRLTVL.

CDR3 protein: CASSGGRRETQYF. The CDR3 bases are TGTGCCAGCAGCGGGGGGAGGAGAGAGACCCAGTACTTC. The J gene is TRBJ2-5, the V gene TRBV7-3, with D perhaps matching TRBD2 (6 bases). CDR1 SGHTA and CDR2 FQGTGA come from the germline V gene. The CDR3 has 13 amino acids. V lost 5 bases to trimming and J lost 4 bases, with 11 bases between them.

The rearrangement uses TRBV28 and TRBJ1-1; a weak D match, TRBD1 (6 bases). Trimming removed 1 base at V and 1 base at J, with 10 bases between. The germline CDR1 and CDR2 sequences are MDHEN and SYDVKM. This CDR3 is built from 15 residues. The CDR3 protein is CASSLFQGKNTEAFF. In DNA, the CDR3 is TGTGCCAGCAGTTTATTTCAGGGGAAGAACACTGAAGCTTTCTTT.

CDR3 DNA: TGTGCCAGCAGCTTAGGAGGAGTTACGGGGGAAAAACTGTTTTTT. It encodes CASSLGGVTGEKLFF. The chain carries TRBV7-6 and TRBJ1-4, with D uncertain. Germline CDR1 reads SGHVS; CDR2 reads FNYEAQ. The ends were cut back, 1 base at V and 8 bases at J, with 14 bases in the middle. The CDR3 contains 15 residues.

The V and J genes are TRBV6-5 and TRBJ1-2; no clear D gene. The V and J ends lost 0 bases and 8 bases respectively, with 19 bases between them. The CDR3 loop spans 16 amino acids. The germline gives CDR1 MNHEY, CDR2 SVGAGI. The CDR3 sequence is CASSYSGGVKPRGYTF. In nucleotides, the CDR3 is TGTGCCAGCAGTTACTCGGGCGGGGTAAAACCGAGGGGCTACACCTTC.

J is TRBJ1-1 and V is TRBV25-1; TRBD1 aligns across 7 bases. This CDR3 has 13 residues. Per the germline V gene, CDR1 is MGHDK and CDR2 is SYGVNS. The trim removed 5 bases at V and 3 bases at J, leaving 3 bases unmatched. CDR3 sequence (DNA): TGTGCCAGCAGTCTTACAGGGGACACTGAAGCTTTCTTT. As protein: CASSLTGDTEAFF.

V is TRBV11-2 and J is TRBJ2-1; D is possibly TRBD1 (5 bases). The CDR3 contains 14 residues. Trimming cost V 4 bases and J 4 bases, with 11 bases left between them. Per the germline V gene, CDR1 is SGHAT and CDR2 is FQNNGV. The DNA for the CDR3 is TGTGCCAGCAGCTACAGAAGACAGTACAATGAGCAGTTCTTC. Its protein is CASSYRRQYNEQFF.

The chain joins TRBV7-9 to TRBJ2-7; D is perhaps TRBD1 or TRBD2 (5 bases each). V lost 5 bases, J lost 1 base, and 18 bases lay in between. The CDR3 contains 16 residues. CDR1 SEHNR and CDR2 FQNEAQ come from the germline V gene (reference sequence). The CDR3 spells CASSPSFRDGSYEQYF. Here the CDR3 DNA reads TGTGCCAGCAGCCCCTCCTTCCGGGACGGATCCTACGAGCAGTACTTC.

The chain employs TRBV6-5 and TRBJ2-7; TRBD1 or TRBD2 may be the D gene (5 bases each). The length of the CDR3 is 13 residues. Trimming took off 6 bases at V and 0 bases at J, with 9 bases between the two ends. Germline lookup yields CDR1 MNHEY and CDR2 SVGAGI. The DNA for the CDR3 is TGTGCCAGCAGGGGACCATTCTCCTACGAGCAGTACTTC. Its protein product is CASRGPFSYEQYF.

This clone has just one count. The chain is built from TRBV5-6 and TRBJ2-3, with D tentatively TRBD2 (5 bases). V shed 7 bases and J shed 2 bases, with 17 bases lying between them. The CDR3 runs to 15 residues. CDR1 and CDR2 from the germline V gene are SGHDT and YYEEEE. The CDR3 region has the DNA TGTGCCAGCCTAGCTACTCTTGCCTACACAGATACGCAGTATTTT. It is translated as CASLATLAYTDTQYF. The whole variable domain, filled in from reference TRBV5-6 and TRBJ2-3, reads DAGVTQSPTHLIKTRGQQVTLRCSPKSGHDTVSWYQQALGQGPQFIFQYYEEEERQRGNFPDRFSGHQFPNYSSELNVNALLLGDSALYLCASLATLAYTDTQYFGPGTRLTVL.

The chain joins TRBV10-3 to TRBJ2-7, with 9 positions matching TRBD2. This CDR3 contains 15 residues. The ends lost 2 bases at V and 3 bases at J; junction bases unmatched: 5. Germline V gene sequence: CDR1 ENHRY, CDR2 SYGVKD. This chain's CDR3 is CAISEGPAGGYEQYF. CDR3 coding DNA: TGTGCCATCAGTGAGGGACCAGCGGGGGGCTACGAGCAGTACTTC.

The V call is TRBV27, the J call TRBJ2-5; a possible D gene is TRBD2 (6 bases). Per germline, CDR1 MNHEY and CDR2 SMNVEV (reference sequence). CDR3 size: 12 residues. The V end was cut by 7 bases, the J end by 4 bases, with 10 bases between. Here the CDR3 DNA reads TGTGCCAGCAAGGGACTTGGAGAGACCCAGTACTTC. It codes for CASKGLGETQYF.

The V call is TRBV6-6, the J call TRBJ2-3; 8 nucleotides match TRBD1. The length of the CDR3 is 16 residues. Unmatched junction bases numbered 6, after V lost 1 base and J lost 3 bases. CDR1 MNHNY and CDR2 SVGAGI come from the germline V gene (reference sequence). CDR3 region: CASSYYQGAGTDTQYF. The CDR3 DNA reads as TGTGCCAGCAGTTACTACCAGGGGGCAGGGACAGATACGCAGTATTTT.

The rearrangement links TRBV6-5 to TRBJ2-2; 11 bases match TRBD2. Germline V gene data show CDR1 as MNHEY and CDR2 as SVGAGI. The CDR3 is 15 residues long. Trimming removed 7 bases from V and 2 bases from J; junction bases left unmatched: 3. The CDR3 coding sequence is TGTGCCAGCAAAACTAGCGGGGGCAACACCGGGGAGCTGTTTTTT. Protein: CASKTSGGNTGELFF.

This chain connects TRBV3-1 (or the pseudogene TRBV3-2) to TRBJ2-7; D is uncertain. V was cut by 0 bases and J by 3 bases, with 12 bases left in between. The CDR3 sequence is 15 residues long. Per germline, CDR1 LGHDT and CDR2 YNNKEL (reference sequence). The CDR3 protein is CASSQEVARHYEQYF. CDR3 nucleotide sequence: TGTGCCAGCAGCCAAGAGGTGGCGAGACACTACGAGCAGTACTTC.

Here the CDR3 DNA reads TGTGCCAGCAGCGTATCAGGCCGTATCACTGAAGCTTTCTTT. Translated, it gives CASSVSGRITEAFF. The chain has TRBV9 and TRBJ1-1, with D unclear. Trimming took 1 base from V and 4 from J, leaving 11 bases between them. Looked up from germline, CDR1 is SGDLS and CDR2 is YYNGEE. CDR3 length: 14 residues.